Following are 22 T cell receptor beta chains from one sample sequenced in a study of siplizumab effects on memory and regulatory T cells. Clones were read by immunoSEQ multiplex PCR, and TCRdb kept only the in-frame ones, dropping some. The sample holds 85,000 or so clones, roughly 94% seen once. Sequencing used CD8+ T cells sorted from blood. These TCRs come from a human donor in good health.

The rearrangement links TRBV9 to TRBJ2-7; 8 nucleotides match TRBD1. The V gene's germline CDR1 is SGDLS and CDR2 YYNGEE. The CDR3 totals 14 residues. Trimming removed 2 bases from V and 6 bases from J; junction bases left unmatched: 7. This CDR3 reads CASSVGDRGVEQYF. CDR3 in DNA: TGTGCCAGCAGCGTCGGAGACAGGGGTGTCGAGCAGTACTTC.

The rearrangement links TRBV4-1 to TRBJ2-1; TRBD2 agrees at 8 bases. Unmatched junction bases numbered 15, after V lost 4 bases and J lost 7 bases. The CDR3 length is 17 residues. The germline V gene has CDR1 MGHRA and CDR2 YSYEKL. CDR3 in DNA: TGCGCCAGCAGCCCTGCCCCCTTTAGCGGGATAATTAATGAGCAGTTCTTC. Its translation: CASSPAPFSGIINEQFF.

This sequence joins TRBV7-6 and TRBJ2-1, with unresolved D. V gave up 0 bases and J gave up 7 bases, with 13 bases separating them. The CDR3 consists of 15 residues. Germline V gives CDR1 SGHVS, CDR2 FNYEAQ. CDR3 in amino acids: CASSLALIDLNEQFF. The DNA for the CDR3 is TGTGCCAGCAGCTTAGCGCTCATTGACTTGAATGAGCAGTTCTTC.

This chain links TRBV7-9 with TRBJ1-5, with D possibly TRBD1 on 5 matching bases. Trimming pared 1 base from V and 0 bases from J, leaving 10 bases between. The CDR3 runs to 16 residues. Germline CDR1 reads SEHNR; CDR2 reads FQNEAQ (reference sequence). CDR3 coding DNA: TGTGCCAGCAGCTTAGGGGGCAGATATAGCAATCAGCCCCAGCATTTT. Protein sequence: CASSLGGRYSNQPQHF.

The rearrangement links TRBV7-9 to TRBJ1-3, with D maybe TRBD1 (5 bases). The CDR3 is made up of 14 amino acids. V was trimmed by 7 bases and J by 1 base, leaving 11 bases between them. Germline V lookup: CDR1 SEHNR, CDR2 FQNEAQ (reference sequence). CDR3 region: CASNKGASGNTIYF. CDR3 coding DNA: TGTGCCAGCAACAAAGGGGCTTCTGGAAACACCATATATTTT.

The chain carries TRBV7-9 and TRBJ2-7, with TRBD2 matching over 10 bases. J lost 2 bases, V lost 3 bases, and 4 bases had no gene match. There are 15 residues in the CDR3. The germline V gene has CDR1 SEHNR and CDR2 FQNEAQ (reference sequence). For the CDR3, the DNA is TGTGCCAGCAGCTTCGGACTAGCGGAAGCCTACGAGCAGTACTTC. Protein sequence: CASSFGLAEAYEQYF.

The rearrangement links TRBV27 to TRBJ2-1; 8 bases agree with TRBD2. This CDR3 has 16 residues. Germline V gene sequence: CDR1 MNHEY, CDR2 SMNVEV (reference sequence). V was clipped by 7 bases and J by 4 bases; unmatched bases: 12. For the CDR3, the DNA is TGTGCCAGCACTACGTTTCTAGCGGGCGGATACAATGAGCAGTTCTTC. Amino acid sequence: CASTTFLAGGYNEQFF.

The V and J genes are TRBV7-9 and TRBJ1-1, with 8 positions matching TRBD1. V was clipped by 5 bases and J by 6 bases; unmatched bases: 8. The CDR3 is 14 amino acids. CDR1 and CDR2 (germline): SEHNR, FQNEAQ (reference sequence). CDR3 in amino acids: CASSLSTGVPEAFF. DNA of the CDR3: TGTGCCAGCAGCCTTTCGACAGGGGTCCCTGAAGCTTTCTTT.

The V and J genes are TRBV10-3 and TRBJ2-5; D gene uncertain. V was trimmed by 11 bases and J by 1 base, leaving 5 bases between them. Looked up from germline, CDR1 is ENHRY and CDR2 is SYGVKD. This CDR3 region has 10 residues. The CDR3 sequence: CAAGQETQYF. The CDR3 DNA is TGTGCCGCCGGCCAAGAGACCCAGTACTTC.

The J gene is TRBJ2-7, the V gene TRBV30; TRBD1 matches at 7 bases. The CDR3 extends over 14 amino acids. Germline values: CDR1 GTSNPN, CDR2 SVGIG (reference sequence). The J segment lost 4 bases and the V segment lost 0 bases, leaving 6 bases of the junction unmatched. CDR3 amino acids: CAWSVRDSYYEQYF. In nucleotides, the CDR3 is TGTGCCTGGAGTGTAAGGGACAGCTATTACGAGCAGTACTTC.

The V gene is TRBV30, the J gene TRBJ2-7; 10 bases line up with TRBD2. V lost 2 bases, J lost 0 bases, and 4 bases stayed unmatched. CDR3 length: 15 residues. CDR1 GTSNPN and CDR2 SVGIG come from the germline V gene (reference sequence). The CDR3 sequence is CAWSRLAGFSYEQYF. CDR3 sequence (DNA): TGTGCCTGGAGTAGACTAGCGGGTTTCTCCTACGAGCAGTACTTC.

The chain couples TRBV7-9 to TRBJ2-2; D is unclear. The CDR3 is made up of 15 amino acids. The germline CDR1 and CDR2 sequences are SEHNR and FQNEAQ (reference sequence). V lost 3 bases and J 1 base, leaving 9 bases between the germline ends. The CDR3 nucleotides read TGTGCCAGCAGCTTTTCCGCTCGGAACACCGGGGAGCTGTTTTTT. Protein product: CASSFSARNTGELFF.

The genes are TRBV28 and TRBJ2-3; no clear D gene. CDR1 and CDR2 from the germline V gene are MDHEN and SYDVKM. Trimming left V 2 bases short and J 5 bases short, with 14 bases between. This CDR3 is built from 15 residues. DNA of the CDR3: TGTGCCAGCAGTTTAATGAGTCTGGAAATAGATACGCAGTATTTT. This codes for CASSLMSLEIDTQYF.

The rearrangement uses TRBV5-6 and TRBJ2-2, with 12 bases aligning to TRBD2. CDR1 is SGHDT and CDR2 is YYEEEE in the germline V gene. The CDR3 totals 17 residues. V lost 4 bases and J lost 3; bases outside the gene matches: 7. The CDR3 region is CASSPPGLAGYTGELFF. CDR3 sequence (DNA): TGTGCCAGCAGCCCTCCCGGACTAGCGGGATACACCGGGGAGCTGTTTTTT.

The chain carries TRBV4-2 and TRBJ2-2, with D possibly being TRBD1 (5 bases). Germline V gene sequence: CDR1 LGHNA, CDR2 YNFKEQ. There are 19 residues in the CDR3. Trimming pared 1 base from V and 3 bases from J, leaving 21 bases between. The CDR3 nucleotides read TGTGCCAGCAGCCAAGCCCCAGGCGACAGCGATTCCCACACCGGGGAGCTGTTTTTT. It encodes CASSQAPGDSDSHTGELFF.

This clone appeared once. The chain employs TRBV27 and TRBJ2-1, with TRBD2 matching over 7 bases. This CDR3 is 15 amino acids long. Trimming removed 4 bases from V and 1 base from J; junction bases left unmatched: 4. CDR1 is MNHEY and CDR2 is SMNVEV in the germline V gene (reference sequence). In DNA, the CDR3 is TGTGCCAGCAGTTATGGCGGGAGTTCCTACAATGAGCAGTTCTTC. This codes for CASSYGGSSYNEQFF.

This clone was recorded only once. CDR3 sequence (DNA): TGTGCCAGCAGCCTCCAAGGACGGGAGGGTTCCTACAATGAGCAGTTCTTC. Amino acids: CASSLQGREGSYNEQFF. The chain has TRBV7-9 and TRBJ2-1, with 8 bases identical to TRBD2. The CDR3 loop spans 17 amino acids. CDR1 is SEHNR and CDR2 is FQNEAQ in the germline V gene (reference sequence). The V gene end was trimmed by 5 bases and the J gene end by 1 base; junction bases not matched to a gene: 10.

CDR3 bases: TGTGCCAGCAGAGGACAGGGGGGAGAGACCCAGTACTTC. It yields the protein CASRGQGGETQYF. V gene TRBV2 combines with J gene TRBJ2-5, with 10 nucleotides matching TRBD1. The V gene's germline CDR1 is SNHLY and CDR2 FYNNEI. This CDR3 has 13 residues. V dropped 6 bases and J dropped 4; count of bases not matched to a gene: 2.

V is TRBV7-6 and J is TRBJ2-1; the D gene is possibly TRBD2 (6 bases). With 0 bases removed from V and 4 bases from J, the gap between germline ends came to 10 bases. Germline values: CDR1 SGHVS, CDR2 FNYEAQ. The CDR3 sequence is 15 residues long. The CDR3 spells CASSLAGGRYNEQFF. The CDR3, as DNA: TGTGCCAGCAGCTTAGCAGGAGGGCGGTACAATGAGCAGTTCTTC.

The rearrangement joins TRBV11-2 to TRBJ2-5; 7 bases are a match to TRBD1. Germline CDR1 reads SGHAT; CDR2 reads FQNNGV. The J segment lost 1 base and the V segment lost 3 bases, leaving 5 bases of the junction unmatched. The CDR3 runs 15 residues. The CDR3 loop is CASSFLDRPQETQYF. The CDR3 nucleotides read TGTGCCAGCAGCTTTCTGGACAGGCCCCAAGAGACCCAGTACTTC.

J is TRBJ1-2 and V is TRBV9; D uncertain. This CDR3 is built from 14 residues. CDR1 and CDR2 (germline): SGDLS, YYNGEE. Trimming took 2 bases from V and 6 from J, leaving 14 bases between them. This CDR3 is CASSVAESTHGYTF. CDR3 coding DNA: TGTGCCAGCAGCGTGGCAGAAAGTACCCATGGCTACACCTTC.

The rearrangement links TRBV9 to TRBJ2-1; 9 nucleotides line up with TRBD1. The CDR3 runs 14 residues. The V segment lost 3 bases and the J segment 7 bases; nucleotides outside the gene matches: 5. The germline gives CDR1 SGDLS, CDR2 YYNGEE. The CDR3 DNA reads as TGTGCCAGCAGCGAGACCGGGACAGGGAATGAGCAGTTCTTC. Its translation: CASSETGTGNEQFF. Full variable domain (remainder filled in from reference TRBV9 and TRBJ2-1): DSGVTQTPKHLITATGQRVTLRCSPRSGDLSVYWYQQSLDQGLQFLIQYYNGEERAKGNILERFSAQQFPDLHSELNLSSLELGDSALYFCASSETGTGNEQFFGPGTRLTVL.